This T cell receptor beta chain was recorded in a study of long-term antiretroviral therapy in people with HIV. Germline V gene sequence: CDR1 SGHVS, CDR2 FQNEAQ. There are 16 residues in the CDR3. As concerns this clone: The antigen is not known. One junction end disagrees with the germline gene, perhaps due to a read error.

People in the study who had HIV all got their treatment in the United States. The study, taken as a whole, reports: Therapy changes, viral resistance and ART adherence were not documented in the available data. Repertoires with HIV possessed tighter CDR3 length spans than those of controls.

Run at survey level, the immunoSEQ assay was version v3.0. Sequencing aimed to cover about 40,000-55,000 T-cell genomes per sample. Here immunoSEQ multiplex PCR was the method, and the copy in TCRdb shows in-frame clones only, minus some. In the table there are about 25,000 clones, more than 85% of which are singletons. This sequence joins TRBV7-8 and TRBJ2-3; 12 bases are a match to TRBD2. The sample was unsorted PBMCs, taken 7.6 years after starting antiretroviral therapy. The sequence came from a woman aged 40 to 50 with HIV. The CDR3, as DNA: TGTGCCAGCATCCTTGGGGCTAGCGGGGGGGCAGAGACGCAGTATTTT. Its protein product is CASILGASGGAETQYF.